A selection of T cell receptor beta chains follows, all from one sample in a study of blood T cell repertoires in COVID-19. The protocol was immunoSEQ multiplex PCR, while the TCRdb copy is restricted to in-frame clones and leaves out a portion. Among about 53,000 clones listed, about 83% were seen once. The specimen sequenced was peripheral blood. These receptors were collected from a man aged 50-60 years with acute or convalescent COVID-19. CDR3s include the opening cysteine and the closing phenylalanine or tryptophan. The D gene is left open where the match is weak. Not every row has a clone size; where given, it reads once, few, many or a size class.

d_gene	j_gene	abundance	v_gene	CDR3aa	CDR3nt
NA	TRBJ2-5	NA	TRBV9	CASSVAPDRDETQYF	TGTGCCAGCAGCGTAGCCCCGGACAGAGATGAGACCCAGTACTTC
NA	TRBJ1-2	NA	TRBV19	CASRTQGGESGYTF	TGTGCCAGTAGAACCCAGGGAGGGGAATCTGGCTACACCTTC
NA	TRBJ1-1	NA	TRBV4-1	CASSQLNQAAFF	TGCGCCAGCAGCCAATTAAACCAGGCGGCTTTCTTT
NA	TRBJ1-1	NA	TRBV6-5	CASIGLVGGGTEAFF	TGTGCCAGCATTGGACTAGTTGGGGGAGGCACTGAAGCTTTCTTT
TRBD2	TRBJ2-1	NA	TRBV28	CASSPTPSGSYNEQFF	TGTGCCAGCAGTCCTACCCCTAGCGGCTCCTACAATGAGCAGTTCTTC
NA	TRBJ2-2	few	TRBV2	CASSGTGTNTGELFF	TGTGCCAGCAGTGGAACCGGGACGAACACCGGGGAGCTGTTTTTT
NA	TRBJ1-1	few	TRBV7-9	CASSPKGVTTEAFF	TGTGCCAGCAGCCCTAAAGGAGTTACCACTGAAGCTTTCTTT
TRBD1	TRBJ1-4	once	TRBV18	CASSPGTGGDEKLFF	TGTGCCAGCTCACCAGGAACAGGGGGCGACGAAAAACTGTTTTTT
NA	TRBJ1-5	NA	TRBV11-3	CASSLASGPQHF	TGTGCCAGCAGCTTAGCATCGGGGCCCCAGCATTTT
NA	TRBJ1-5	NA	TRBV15	CATSRETSLNQPQHF	TGTGCCACCAGCAGAGAGACTTCCCTCAATCAGCCCCAGCATTTT
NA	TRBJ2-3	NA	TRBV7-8	CASSFRPGGDTQYF	TGTGCCAGCAGCTTCCGACCCGGGGGAGATACGCAGTATTTT
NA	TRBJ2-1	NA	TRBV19	CASTSGNRHNEQFF	TGTGCCAGTACCTCGGGAAATAGGCACAATGAGCAGTTCTTC